This is a list of T cell receptor beta chains from one sample in a study of blood T cell repertoires in COVID-19. This table comes from immunoSEQ multiplex PCR, and its TCRdb copy is limited to in-frame clones, with some not included. The data show roughly 97,000 clones, over 75% seen once. The sequenced sample consisted of peripheral blood. Source of these receptors: a man in his 60s with acute or convalescent COVID-19. Both conserved end residues are part of each CDR3. Fields, in order: J gene, D gene, V gene, clone size, CDR3 DNA, CDR3 protein. D genes are given only for firm matches. Only some rows state a clone size, as once, few, many or a class for expanded clones.

>TRBJ1-1|.|TRBV28|.
TGTGCCAGCAGTTTGGGGTCCGGGGCTGAAGCTTTCTTT
CASSLGSGAEAFF
>TRBJ2-6|TRBD1|TRBV11-3|.
TGTGCCAGCAGCCTCCGGACAGGGGGCTCTGGGGCCAACGTCCTGACTTTC
CASSLRTGGSGANVLTF
>TRBJ2-5|TRBD2|TRBV7-6|.
TGTGCCAGCAGGCTCGGGACTAGCGGGGCGGGGGAGACCCAGTACTTC
CASRLGTSGAGETQYF
>TRBJ1-4|.|TRBV7-8|.
TGTGCCAGCAGCCAAGATTCCCGGGGAGGCGGTGAAAAACTGTTTTTT
CASSQDSRGGGEKLFF
>TRBJ1-5|.|TRBV4-2|.
TGTGCCAGCAGCCAAGATCAGGCGGGGGGCAATCAGCCCCAGCATTTT
CASSQDQAGGNQPQHF
>TRBJ2-2|TRBD1|TRBV19|few
TGTGCCAGTAGGGACACAGGGGGCTTCACCGGGGAGCTGTTTTTT
CASRDTGGFTGELFF
>TRBJ2-5|.|TRBV5-1|.
TGCGCCAGCAGTCCCCCTCAACCCATCGGGGGTAGGTCACAGACCCAGTACTTC
CASSPPQPIGGRSQTQYF
>TRBJ2-2|.|TRBV6-1|.
TGTGCCAGCAGTGAAGCGCGTCGGGGGGCCCCCGGGGAGCTGTTTTTT
CASSEARRGAPGELFF
>TRBJ1-2|.|TRBV27|.
TGTGCCAGCAGCCCAACGTCGGGAGGCTACACCTTC
CASSPTSGGYTF
>TRBJ1-1|.|TRBV6-5|.
TGTGCCAGCAGTCAATTACGCGTCGCCACTGAAGCTTTCTTT
CASSQLRVATEAFF
>TRBJ2-1|TRBD2|TRBV6-5|.
TGTGCCAGCAGTTACAGTGCGGGGGGTGAGCAGTTCTTC
CASSYSAGGEQFF
>TRBJ1-2|.|TRBV5-1|.
TGCGCCAGCAGCGTACAGAATTCCTATGGCTACACCTTC
CASSVQNSYGYTF
>TRBJ1-6|.|TRBV2|.
TGTGCCAGCAGGGACTGGGCGAGCTCCTATAATTCACCCCTCCACTTT
CASRDWASSYNSPLHF
>TRBJ1-5|TRBD1|TRBV19|.
TGTGCCAGTAGTGAGGGGACAGGGAGGCGTCAGCCCCAGCATTTT
CASSEGTGRRQPQHF
>TRBJ2-5|.|TRBV5-4|.
TGTGCCAGCAGCTTGGATGGACTCGGAAGGCGTCGAGAGACCCAGTACTTC
CASSLDGLGRRRETQYF
>TRBJ2-1|.|TRBV30|.
TGTGCCTGGACTAGTGGGAATGAGCAGTTCTTC
CAWTSGNEQFF
>TRBJ2-3|TRBD2|TRBV5-1|.
TGCGCCAGCAGGGGGGGACTAGCGGGGCCCAGCTATAGCACAGATACGCAGTATTTT
CASRGGLAGPSYSTDTQYF
>TRBJ1-2|TRBD1|TRBV10-3|.
TGTGCCATCAGTGAGATAGGACAGGGTAACTATGGCTACACCTTC
CAISEIGQGNYGYTF
>TRBJ2-5|.|TRBV18|.
TGTGCCAGCTCACCACAGGAGATACAAGAGACCCAGTACTTC
CASSPQEIQETQYF
>TRBJ1-2|.|TRBV2|.
TGTGCCAGCAGTGGCGACATCGCCGGCTACACCTTC
CASSGDIAGYTF
>TRBJ1-5|TRBD1|TRBV5-1|.
TGCGCCAGCAGCGGGACAGGGGATCAGCCCCAGCATTTT
CASSGTGDQPQHF